A selection of T cell receptor beta chains follows, all from one sample in a study of response to subunit inactivated influenza vaccine. Via MiXCR, TCRdb re-called the RT-PCR reads, giving one row per CDR3 protein. The sample lists 650,000 to 800,000 distinct CDR3 sequences; more than 11% were seen once. The source was PBMCs from blood, collected less than 15 days before vaccination. The receptors shown here come from a man aged 45-65 years who received an inactivated influenza vaccine. Each CDR3 is given with its conserved first and last residue. The D gene is left open where the match is weak. Some rows mark clone size as missing; the rest say once, few, many or name a class of expanded clone.

D gene,J gene,V gene,CDR3 length,clone size,CDR3 protein,CDR3 DNA
NA,TRBJ2-7,TRBV4-3,14,many,CASSQIIGASEQYF,TGCGCCAGCAGCCAAATTATAGGGGCATCCGAGCAGTACTTC
NA,TRBJ2-3,TRBV28,15,NA,CASSLFVGRTDTQYF,TGTGCCAGCAGTTTATTCGTAGGCCGCACAGATACGCAGTATTTT
TRBD1,TRBJ1-4,TRBV7-2,13,few,CASSPGTAEKLFF,TGTGCCAGCAGCCCCGGGACAGCTGAAAAACTGTTTTTT
NA,TRBJ2-7,TRBV5-5,15,few,CASSFEAGRTYEQYF,TGTGCCAGCAGCTTTGAGGCAGGGAGGACCTACGAGCAGTACTTC
NA,TRBJ2-1,TRBV11-2,17,NA,CASSLYTRRVSYNEQFF,TGTGCCAGCAGCTTATATACCCGCCGGGTCTCCTACAATGAGCAGTTCTTC
TRBD2,TRBJ2-7,TRBV29-1,13,many,CSVRTSATYEQYF,TGCAGCGTCCGGACTAGCGCGACCTACGAGCAGTACTTC
NA,TRBJ1-5,TRBV19,15,NA,CASSIGGRDNQPQHF,TGTGCCAGTAGTATTGGGGGGCGGGACAATCAGCCCCAGCATTTT
TRBD2,TRBJ2-2,TRBV15,15,NA,CATSRDRGGSGELFF,TGTGCCACCAGCAGAGATCGCGGGGGATCCGGGGAGCTGTTTTTT
NA,TRBJ2-1,TRBV5-1,13,NA,CASRWAAYNEQFF,TGCGCCAGCAGATGGGCCGCCTACAATGAGCAGTTCTTC
NA,TRBJ2-7,TRBV3-1,13,few,CAAGRASSYEQYF,TGTGCTGCGGGCAGGGCAAGCTCCTACGAGCAGTACTTC
TRBD2,TRBJ2-7,TRBV20-1,14,NA,CSATGVAGTYEQYF,TGCAGTGCTACCGGGGTAGCGGGTACCTACGAGCAGTACTTC
TRBD1,TRBJ1-1,TRBV20-1,14,NA,CSAREPGQGIEAFF,TGCAGTGCTAGAGAACCGGGACAGGGTATTGAAGCTTTCTTT
NA,TRBJ2-1,TRBV12-5,17,NA,CASGFGQAMAGRDEQFF,TGTGCTAGTGGTTTTGGACAGGCGATGGCGGGGAGGGATGAGCAGTTCTTC
TRBD1,TRBJ1-2,TRBV19,14,few,CASSNTGQSIGYTF,TGTGCCAGTAGTAACACGGGACAGTCAATCGGCTACACCTTC
NA,TRBJ1-2,TRBV14,14,few,CASSQETIQYGYTF,TGTGCCAGCAGCCAAGAGACAATTCAATATGGCTACACCTTC
TRBD2,TRBJ2-1,TRBV11-2,18,NA,CASSLFRTSGSSYNEQFF,TGTGCCAGCAGCTTATTTCGGACTAGCGGAAGCTCCTACAATGAGCAGTTCTTC
NA,TRBJ2-5,TRBV6-1,17,few,CASIEKLDAVASKTQYF,TGTGCCAGCATTGAAAAACTGGACGCAGTTGCGTCGAAGACCCAGTACTTC
NA,TRBJ2-1,TRBV6-1,16,NA,CASTPGGRSSYNEQFF,TGTGCCAGCACCCCCGGAGGGAGAAGCTCCTACAATGAGCAGTTCTTC
TRBD2,TRBJ2-1,TRBV5-1,16,NA,CASRGLAGASYNEQFF,TGCGCCAGCAGAGGACTAGCGGGAGCTTCTTACAATGAGCAGTTCTTC
NA,TRBJ2-3,TRBV10-3,14,NA,CAIKEGGGADTQYF,TGTGCCATCAAAGAGGGCGGGGGCGCGGATACGCAGTATTTT
NA,TRBJ2-3,TRBV6-1,13,NA,CASGSLTTDTQYF,TGTGCCAGCGGGTCGCTTACCACAGATACGCAGTATTTT
NA,TRBJ2-6,TRBV20-1,15,few,CSASVGFSGANVLTF,TGCAGTGCTAGCGTCGGTTTCTCTGGGGCCAACGTCCTGACTTTC
NA,TRBJ2-7,TRBV16,16,few,CASSQSFSASSYEQYF,TGTGCCAGCAGCCAATCGTTCAGTGCAAGCTCCTACGAGCAGTACTTC
NA,TRBJ2-1,TRBV7-9,14,few,CASSLGREYNEQFF,TGTGCCAGCAGCTTGGGCAGGGAGTACAATGAGCAGTTCTTC
NA,TRBJ2-3,TRBV5-1,15,many,CASSLGGTSTDTQYF,TGTGCCAGCAGCTTAGGTGGGACCAGCACAGATACGCAGTATTTT
NA,TRBJ2-7,TRBV4-3,15,NA,CASSRLTGSAYEQYF,TGCGCCAGCAGCCGCCTGACAGGTTCGGCCTACGAGCAGTACTTC
NA,TRBJ2-1,TRBV3-1,12,few,CASSQASNEQFF,TGTGCCAGCAGCCAAGCTAGCAATGAGCAGTTCTTC
NA,TRBJ2-5,TRBV7-8,11,many,CASSQAQTQYF,TGTGCCAGCAGCCAAGCCCAGACCCAGTACTTC
TRBD1,TRBJ2-7,TRBV27,14,few,CASSWRTGSYEQYF,TGTGCCAGCAGTTGGAGGACAGGGTCCTACGAGCAGTACTTC
TRBD2,TRBJ2-1,TRBV6-5,16,few,CASSYSSGRASHEQFF,TGTGCCAGCAGTTACTCTAGCGGGAGGGCATCCCATGAGCAGTTCTTC
TRBD1,TRBJ2-1,TRBV7-3,15,many,CASSSGTGIYNEQFF,TGTGCCAGCAGCTCCGGGACAGGGATCTACAATGAGCAGTTCTTC
NA,TRBJ2-7,TRBV18,19,NA,CASSPRKLGWQGNSYEQYF,TGTGCCAGCTCACCGAGAAAATTGGGGTGGCAGGGGAATTCCTACGAGCAGTACTTC
TRBD1,TRBJ2-1,TRBV7-9,17,few,CASSFGKVGGINNEQFF,TGTGCCAGCAGCTTTGGCAAAGTAGGGGGCATCAACAATGAGCAGTTCTTC
TRBD1,TRBJ2-7,TRBV29-1,13,many,CSVMTGDVYEQYF,TGCAGCGTTATGACAGGGGATGTCTACGAGCAGTACTTC
TRBD1,TRBJ1-1,TRBV29-1,12,NA,CSGTRGQTEAFF,TGCAGCGGGACCAGGGGGCAAACTGAAGCTTTCTTT
TRBD1,TRBJ2-1,TRBV2,15,many,CASRDRGLLNNEQFF,TGTGCCAGCAGAGACAGGGGTTTGCTCAACAATGAGCAGTTCTTC
NA,TRBJ2-7,TRBV6-2/TRBV6-3,14,few,CASSYEKGIYEQYF,TGTGCCAGCAGTTACGAGAAGGGAATCTACGAGCAGTACTTC
NA,TRBJ2-7,TRBV7-2,11,NA,CASSPAVEQYF,TGTGCCAGCAGCCCGGCGGTCGAGCAGTACTTC
NA,TRBJ1-1,TRBV9,14,many,CASSVGQVNTEAFF,TGTGCCAGCAGCGTAGGGCAGGTGAACACTGAAGCTTTCTTT
NA,TRBJ2-3,TRBV11-2,13,NA,CASSMDLFDTQYF,TGTGCCAGCAGCATGGACCTATTTGATACGCAGTATTTT
NA,TRBJ2-1,TRBV12-3/TRBV12-4,17,many,CASRGATTITSYNEQFF,TGTGCCAGCAGGGGTGCTACGACCATTACATCCTACAATGAGCAGTTCTTC
NA,TRBJ1-1,TRBV2,14,many,CASSEPVVGTEAFF,TGTGCCAGCAGTGAACCAGTGGTGGGGACTGAAGCTTTCTTT
NA,TRBJ1-1,TRBV7-2,14,NA,CASSLEGQDTEAFF,TGTGCCAGCAGCCTAGAGGGACAAGACACTGAAGCTTTCTTT
TRBD2,TRBJ2-7,TRBV5-1,13,many,CASSLTGLYEQYF,TGCGCCAGCAGCTTGACGGGACTATACGAGCAGTACTTC
TRBD2,TRBJ2-3,TRBV27,14,NA,CASKRGGLTDTQYF,TGTGCCAGCAAGCGGGGGGGCCTCACAGATACGCAGTATTTT
TRBD1,TRBJ2-7,TRBV29-1,13,NA,CSVWTGGIYEQYF,TGCAGCGTCTGGACAGGGGGCATCTACGAGCAGTACTTC